The 2 T cell receptor beta chains in this list originate from one sample, sequenced in a study of blood T cell dynamics during melanoma immunotherapy. Only in-frame clones appear in the TCRdb table, and some are missing; sequencing was by immunoSEQ multiplex PCR. The sample has around 12,000 clones; roughly 89% are singletons. Described time point: week 3, after first cycle of checkpoint inhibitor. The material was effector memory CD8+ T cells from blood, obtained from a patient treated with checkpoint blockade. These receptors came from a human donor with melanoma.

The rearrangement joins TRBV6-6 to TRBJ1-1, with D perhaps matching TRBD1 (6 bases). The V gene lost 0 bases and the J gene lost 1 base, with 9 bases spanning the gap. The germline gives CDR1 MNHNY, CDR2 SVGAGI (reference sequence). The CDR3 runs to 15 residues. CDR3 sequence: CASSYSQGTNTEAFF. For the CDR3, the DNA is TGTGCCAGCAGTTACTCACAGGGTACGAACACTGAAGCTTTCTTT.

This clone has only one observation. This chain connects TRBV4-3 to TRBJ1-1, with a possible D match to TRBD1 (6 bases). The CDR3 is 18 amino acids. Germline loops: CDR1 LGHNA, CDR2 YSLEER. V lost 0 bases to trimming and J lost 1 base, with 18 bases between them. The CDR3 sequence: CASSQEQQGIRKNTEAFF. The CDR3 nucleotides read TGCGCCAGCAGCCAAGAACAACAGGGAATTAGAAAGAACACTGAAGCTTTCTTT.